A single sample gave rise to the 28 T cell receptor beta chains below, sequenced in a study of blood T cell repertoires in COVID-19. Assay: immunoSEQ multiplex PCR; the TCRdb copy retains only in-frame clones and omits some. The sample records 99,000 or so clones, 88% being singletons. Sequenced sample: peripheral blood. Source of these receptors: a man aged 45-60 years with COVID-19, enrolled during active disease.

A single count supports this clone. J is TRBJ2-3 and V is TRBV5-1; D possibly corresponds to TRBD1 (6 bases). The germline gives CDR1 SGHRS, CDR2 YFSETQ. This CDR3 comprises 16 residues. V was trimmed by 4 bases and J by 0 bases, leaving 15 bases between them. The CDR3 reads CASSLVGQRSTDTQYF. The CDR3 nucleotides read TGCGCCAGCAGCCTGGTAGGACAGAGAAGCACAGATACGCAGTATTTT. Based on the CDR3 plus reference TRBV5-1 and TRBJ2-3, the full variable domain is KAGVTQTPRYLIKTRGQQVTLSCSPISGHRSVSWYQQTPGQGLQFLFEYFSETQRNKGNFPGRFSGRQFSNSRSEMNVSTLELGDSALYLCASSLVGQRSTDTQYFGPGTRLTVL.

The chain has TRBV21-1 and TRBJ2-2; TRBD1, the table's D call, lacks a check against the DNA. TRBV21-1 is a recognized pseudogene. The CDR3 spans 17 residues. The CDR3 DNA follows: TGTGCCAGCAGCACCCGAACTCGGACAGCGAACACCGGGGAGCTGTTTTTT. Translation gives CASSTRTRTANTGELFF.

The chain recombines TRBV5-1 with TRBJ1-1; weak D call: TRBD1 (6 bases). In germline, CDR1 is SGHRS, CDR2 YFSETQ. The CDR3 has 14 residues. Deletions cut 0 bases from V and 2 bases from J, with 8 bases between. CDR3 protein: CASSLEQGNTEAFF. The CDR3 bases are TGCGCCAGCAGCTTGGAACAGGGTAACACTGAAGCTTTCTTT.

This clone has just a few counts. The V gene is TRBV7-9, the J gene TRBJ2-1, with unresolved D. Trimming took off 5 bases at V and 11 bases at J, with 13 bases between the two ends. Germline CDR1 and CDR2: SEHNR and FQNEAQ (reference sequence). The CDR3 length is 12 residues. The CDR3 nucleotides read TGTGCCAGCAGCCCTGAGTCTCTAAAGCAGTTCTTC. It yields the protein CASSPESLKQFF.

V and J are TRBV19 and TRBJ2-1; maybe TRBD2 (7 bases). The CDR3 consists of 15 residues. V lost 9 bases and J lost 0, with 15 bases in between. Germline CDR1 LNHDA, CDR2 SQIVND (reference sequence). Here the CDR3 reads CASRGGGRSYNEQFF. CDR3 in DNA: TGTGCCAGCAGAGGGGGGGGACGCTCCTACAATGAGCAGTTCTTC.

The rearrangement joins TRBV25-1 to TRBJ2-7, with D tentatively TRBD2 (6 bases). Germline CDR1 and CDR2: MGHDK and SYGVNS. V was clipped by 1 base and J by 2 bases, with 12 bases between them. The CDR3 sequence is 15 residues long. The CDR3 coding sequence is TGTGCCAGCAGTGAATTTGAACGGGGGACCTACGAGCAGTACTTC. It encodes CASSEFERGTYEQYF.

V gene TRBV15 combines with J gene TRBJ1-4; D unresolved. Trimming stripped 4 bases from V and 5 bases from J, with 8 bases between. The CDR3 sequence is 13 residues long. CDR1 LNHNV and CDR2 YYDKDF come from the germline V gene (reference sequence). The CDR3 nucleotides are TGTGCCACCAGCATGGCCAAGAATGAAAAACTGTTTTTT. This encodes CATSMAKNEKLFF.

The CDR3: CASSISGAAFSYNEQFF. The DNA for the CDR3 is TGTGCCAGTAGTATATCTGGGGCAGCGTTCTCCTACAATGAGCAGTTCTTC. The rearrangement links TRBV19 to TRBJ2-1; D may be TRBD1 (5 bases). This CDR3 has 17 residues. V lost 2 bases to trimming and J lost 0 bases, with 14 bases between them. Germline CDR1 LNHDA, CDR2 SQIVND (reference sequence). Full variable domain (missing parts from reference TRBV19 and TRBJ2-1): DGGITQSPKYLFRKEGQNVTLSCEQNLNHDAMYWYRQDPGQGLRLIYYSQIVNDFQKGDIAEGYSVSREKKESFPLTVTSAQKNPTAFYLCASSISGAAFSYNEQFFGPGTRLTVL.

CDR3 region: CASSVGLGEQGASYGYTF. The CDR3, as DNA: TGTGCCAGCAGCGTGGGCTTGGGGGAGCAGGGGGCTAGCTATGGCTACACCTTC. The rearrangement links TRBV9 to TRBJ1-2, with 8 bases aligning to TRBD1. Trimming took 2 bases from V and 4 from J; bases not matched to a gene: 16. Germline CDR1 reads SGDLS; CDR2 reads YYNGEE. The CDR3 is 18 amino acids.

The genes are TRBV2 and TRBJ1-1; a possible D gene is TRBD1 (6 bases). CDR3 length: 14 amino acids. Germline CDR1 and CDR2: SNHLY and FYNNEI. V lost 6 bases and J 0 bases, leaving 11 bases between the germline ends. The CDR3 spells CASRMDSLNTEAFF. Written as DNA, the CDR3 is TGTGCCAGCAGGATGGACAGCTTGAACACTGAAGCTTTCTTT.

The CDR3 DNA is TGCGCCAGCAGCCAATTGGGGACTAGCGAGGGTGGCGATACGCAGTATTTT. Its protein product is CASSQLGTSEGGDTQYF. The V call is TRBV4-1, the J call TRBJ2-3; 10 positions match TRBD2. Losses at the gene ends were 2 bases for V and 6 bases for J; bases not matched to a gene: 11. CDR1 and CDR2 (germline): MGHRA, YSYEKL. This CDR3 is 17 amino acids long.

The chain is built from TRBV4-3 and TRBJ1-2; D remains ambiguous. V was cut by 0 bases and J by 1 base, with 9 bases left in between. CDR1 and CDR2 (germline): LGHNA, YSLEER. This CDR3 comprises 15 residues. CDR3 amino acids: CASSQENGLNYGYTF. Here the CDR3 DNA reads TGCGCCAGCAGCCAAGAAAACGGTCTTAACTATGGCTACACCTTC.

The chain has TRBV18 and TRBJ1-2, with D unresolved. Germline V gene data show CDR1 as KGHSH and CDR2 as LQKENI. The CDR3 consists of 16 residues. The V and J ends lost 3 bases and 1 base respectively, with 15 bases between them. The CDR3 sequence is CASSPVPGRDNYGYTF. As DNA, the CDR3 is TGTGCCAGCTCACCGGTCCCCGGGAGGGATAACTATGGCTACACCTTC.

This clone was counted once. The chain employs TRBV27 and TRBJ2-3, with 10 bases lining up with TRBD1. The CDR3 loop spans 16 amino acids. Trimming at V came to 5 bases and at J to 3 bases, leaving 8 bases not matched to a gene. Germline V gives CDR1 MNHEY, CDR2 SMNVEV (reference sequence). The CDR3 loop is CASSLPGQGLTDTQYF. The CDR3 DNA is TGTGCCAGCAGTCTGCCGGGACAGGGGTTAACAGATACGCAGTATTTT.

The V and J genes are TRBV19 and TRBJ2-2; the match to TRBD1 covers 7 bases. CDR1 and CDR2 (germline): LNHDA, SQIVND (reference sequence). CDR3 size: 16 residues. The V segment lost 4 bases and the J segment 1 base; nucleotides outside the gene matches: 6. CDR3: CASSKPGQRNTGELFF. CDR3 sequence (DNA): TGTGCCAGTAGTAAGCCGGGACAGAGGAACACCGGGGAGCTGTTTTTT.

The chain joins TRBV7-2 to TRBJ2-7; 10 bases match TRBD1. Germline-derived CDR1 and CDR2 are SGHTA and FQGNSA. CDR3 size: 14 residues. V dropped 5 bases and J dropped 4; count of bases not matched to a gene: 5. CDR3 sequence: CASSLRDRGYEQYF. The CDR3 DNA sequence: TGTGCCAGCAGCCTGAGGGACAGGGGTTACGAGCAGTACTTC.

The rearrangement joins TRBV30 to TRBJ1-5; TRBD1 aligns across 7 bases. The CDR3 extends over 13 amino acids. Trimming cost V 2 bases and J 2 bases; bases outside gene matches: 0. Germline assignment: CDR1 GTSNPN and CDR2 SVGIG (reference sequence). The CDR3 reads CAWSQGGNQPQHF. The CDR3 DNA reads TGTGCCTGGAGTCAGGGGGGCAATCAGCCCCAGCATTTT. The full variable domain, with the rest looked up from reference TRBV30 and TRBJ1-5, is SQTIHQWPATLVQPVGSPLSLECTVEGTSNPNLYWYRQAAGRGLQLLFYSVGIGQISSEVPQNLSASRPQDRQFILSSKKLLLSDSGFYLCAWSQGGNQPQHFGDGTRLSIL.

V gene TRBV5-1 combines with J gene TRBJ1-3; TRBD1 aligns across 9 bases. With 3 bases clipped from V and 1 base from J, the junction kept 2 bases outside the gene matches. The CDR3 consists of 15 residues. CDR1 SGHRS and CDR2 YFSETQ come from the germline V gene. DNA for the CDR3: TGCGCCAGCAGCTCGGGACAGGGTTCTGGAAACACCATATATTTT. Its translation is CASSSGQGSGNTIYF.

This clone has just one count. One end of the junction fails to match germline, which may point to a read error. The chain employs TRBV11-2 and TRBJ2-3; 8 nucleotides agree with TRBD1. The germline V gene encodes CDR1 SGHAT and CDR2 FQNNGV. The CDR3 is made up of 12 amino acids. The CDR3: CASSLVGTGRHF. CDR3 in DNA: TGTGCCAGCAGCTTAGTCGGGACAGGTAGACACTTT.

The chain recombines TRBV11-2 with TRBJ2-3, with TRBD1 identical over 11 bases. Germline V gives CDR1 SGHAT, CDR2 FQNNGV. The V and J ends lost 8 bases and 4 bases, in that order; junction bases with no gene match: 5. The CDR3 loop spans 14 amino acids. CDR3 residues: CASGRTGGADTQYF. CDR3 in DNA: TGTGCCAGCGGGAGGACAGGGGGCGCAGATACGCAGTATTTT.

The chain is built from TRBV9 and TRBJ2-1, with 10 nucleotides matching TRBD2. The length of the CDR3 is 15 residues. From germline, CDR1 is SGDLS and CDR2 YYNGEE. The J segment lost 9 bases and the V segment lost 4 bases, leaving 10 bases of the junction unmatched. This chain's CDR3 is CASSSSGGHEGEQFF. The CDR3 DNA follows: TGTGCCAGCAGCTCTAGCGGGGGTCACGAGGGTGAGCAGTTCTTC.

This chain links TRBV27 with TRBJ1-1; a weak D match, TRBD1 (5 bases). From germline, CDR1 is MNHEY and CDR2 SMNVEV (reference sequence). This CDR3 region has 14 residues. Trimming stripped 2 bases from V and 3 bases from J, with 10 bases between. This CDR3 is CASSLVSGYTEAFF. The CDR3 DNA follows: TGTGCCAGCAGTTTAGTTTCAGGGTACACTGAAGCTTTCTTT.

The V gene is TRBV9, the J gene TRBJ1-3, with D possibly being TRBD1 (5 bases). Germline V CDR1 and CDR2: SGDLS, YYNGEE. The CDR3 is 16 amino acids. The V end was cut by 3 bases, the J end by 1 base, with 14 bases between. Here the CDR3 reads CASSAGGIGSGNTIYF. The DNA for the CDR3 is TGTGCCAGCAGCGCTGGGGGGATTGGGTCTGGAAACACCATATATTTT.

The V gene is TRBV29-1, the J gene TRBJ2-7, with TRBD2 matching over 8 bases. J gave up 7 bases and V 3 bases, and 2 bases lay outside the gene matches. Germline-derived CDR1 and CDR2 are SQVTM and ANQGSEA. This CDR3 spans 11 amino acids. The CDR3 reads CSVDLAGEQYF. For the CDR3, the DNA is TGCAGCGTTGACCTAGCGGGTGAGCAGTACTTC.

The rearrangement uses TRBV7-8 and TRBJ2-1; 9 bases are a match to TRBD2. Germline V gene data show CDR1 as SGHVS and CDR2 as FQNEAQ. Trimming took 7 bases from V and 8 from J; bases not matched to a gene: 18. The CDR3 loop spans 17 amino acids. In DNA, the CDR3 is TGTGCCAGCAACTACTATCCCCGGAGCGGGGGGCGGGATGAGCAGTTCTTC. Translated, it gives CASNYYPRSGGRDEQFF.

The chain links TRBV15 to TRBJ2-7, with D hard to call. The CDR3 loop spans 15 amino acids. The V and J ends lost 0 bases and 1 base respectively, with 10 bases between them. Germline V CDR1 and CDR2: LNHNV, YYDKDF (reference sequence). DNA for the CDR3: TGTGCCACCAGCAGAGAGACTCTCGGTTCCTACGAGCAGTACTTC. As protein: CATSRETLGSYEQYF.

The chain recombines TRBV7-8 with TRBJ2-1; weak D call: TRBD2 (5 bases). With 7 bases removed from V and 3 bases from J, the gap between germline ends came to 13 bases. The CDR3 is 14 residues long. Germline V gene sequence: CDR1 SGHVS, CDR2 FQNEAQ. The DNA of the CDR3 is TGTGCCAGCATCCCGTCTAGCCGCTACAATGAGCAGTTCTTC. Protein: CASIPSSRYNEQFF.

This chain connects TRBV14 to TRBJ1-1; D unresolved. The CDR3 covers 13 residues. V gave up 4 bases and J gave up 5 bases, with 11 bases separating them. Germline V gene data show CDR1 as SGHDN and CDR2 as FVKESK. The CDR3 spells CASSLGVSTEAFF. CDR3 DNA: TGTGCCAGCAGCCTTGGTGTGAGTACTGAAGCTTTCTTT.